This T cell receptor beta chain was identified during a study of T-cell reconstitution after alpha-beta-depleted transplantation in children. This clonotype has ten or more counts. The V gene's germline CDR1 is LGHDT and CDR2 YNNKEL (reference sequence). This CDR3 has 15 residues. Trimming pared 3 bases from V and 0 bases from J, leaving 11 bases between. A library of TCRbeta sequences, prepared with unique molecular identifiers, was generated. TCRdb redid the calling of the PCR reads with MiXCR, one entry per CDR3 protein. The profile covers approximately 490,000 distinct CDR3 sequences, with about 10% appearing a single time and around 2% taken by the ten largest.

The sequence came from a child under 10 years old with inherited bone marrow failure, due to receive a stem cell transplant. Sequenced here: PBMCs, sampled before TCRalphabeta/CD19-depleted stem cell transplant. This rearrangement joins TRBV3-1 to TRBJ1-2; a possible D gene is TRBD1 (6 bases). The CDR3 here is CASSHPGTPNYGYTF. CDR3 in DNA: TGTGCCAGCAGCCACCCGGGGACACCTAACTATGGCTACACCTTC.